The sample holds one count of the clone carrying this TCR beta chain. This sample stems from a study of shared clonotypes between healthy human individuals. The table came from immunoSEQ multiplex PCR; TCRdb's copy has only in-frame clones and leaves some out. This sample carries millions of clones, approximately 94% of them seen once, and the ten largest clones take about 1.1%. Naive CD8 cells comprised CD45RO-negative, CCR7-positively selected cells, excluding terminally differentiated effector memory CD45RA+ cells. Looked up from germline, CDR1 is LNHDA and CDR2 is SQIVND (reference sequence). The CDR3 runs to 16 residues. The V end lost 7 bases, the J end lost 5 bases, and 18 bases lay between the germline ends.

The sequence derives from a man between 18 and 35 years old in good health. Sequencing was performed on naive CD8+ T cells sorted from blood. This chain connects TRBV19 to TRBJ1-6; a possible D gene is TRBD1 (6 bases). The CDR3 is CASTEGRTANNSPLHF. The CDR3 DNA sequence: TGTGCCAGTACTGAGGGGCGGACAGCCAATAATTCACCCCTCCACTTT. Combining the CDR3 with reference TRBV19 and TRBJ1-6 gives the whole variable domain DGGITQSPKYLFRKEGQNVTLSCEQNLNHDAMYWYRQDPGQGLRLIYYSQIVNDFQKGDIAEGYSVSREKKESFPLTVTSAQKNPTAFYLCASTEGRTANNSPLHFGNGTRLTVT.